This is a list of T cell receptor beta chains from one sample in a study of T cell repertoires in cytomegalovirus infection. TCRdb passed the reads through MiXCR, listing each CDR3 protein once. The table shows roughly 300,000 distinct CDR3 sequences, with 25% occurring only once. Material for sequencing was PBMCs. These receptors originate from a human donor in good health (CMV status not recorded). Some clones in this sample may be carry-over from other donors' samples. The CDR3 runs from the conserved cysteine through the conserved F or W.

TRBJ1-2,15,TRBV28,CASSQLLQGVYGYTF
TRBJ2-7,16,TRBV28,CASSLGPGQDLREQYF
TRBJ2-1,15,TRBV18,CASSRRDSSLNEQFF
TRBJ2-7,16,TRBV7-2,CASSLGRGRGSYEQYF
TRBJ2-3,16,TRBV7-2,CASSLEIGTWSDTQYF
TRBJ2-7,12,TRBV12-3/TRBV12-4,CASSAGDYEQYF
TRBJ2-3,15,TRBV5-4,CASSLGQAHTDTQYF
TRBJ2-7,14,TRBV5-1,CASSPAGASAEQYF
TRBJ2-7,15,TRBV11-2,CASSLIGGGSVEQYF
TRBJ2-7,15,TRBV12-3/TRBV12-4,CASSSLGQGIYEQYF
TRBJ2-4,14,TRBV28,CASSLDPAENIQYF
TRBJ1-4,13,TRBV7-6,CASSIPRAEKLFF
TRBJ2-7,15,TRBV10-3,CAIRQDRALSYEQYF
TRBJ2-3,19,TRBV27,CASSLKKLYRVGGTDTQYF
TRBJ2-2,13,TRBV30,CAWSTRGAGELFF
TRBJ2-7,16,TRBV5-1,CASSLDGTGVSYEQYF
TRBJ1-4,15,TRBV7-2,CASSVQGAANEKLFF
TRBJ2-1,15,TRBV24-1,CATSHWSGGYNEQFF
TRBJ2-1,17,TRBV5-1,CASSFFWGQSSYNEQFF
TRBJ2-4,14,TRBV2,CASSIPSTESIQYF
TRBJ2-1,16,TRBV7-2,CASSRWTGRVGNEQFF
TRBJ2-5,13,TRBV5-1,CASSLDGQETQYF